This record looks at one T cell receptor beta chain sequence and its context. This clone appeared once. There is no known antigen for this receptor. No clone much larger than this one lies a single base away; base qualities are absent. This sample was included in a study of beta chain features in type 1 diabetes listed by TCRdb under 2018. Broadly, across the study: Patients and healthy donors did not differ in mean age, gender distribution, total cell number or subset yield. The study compared the TCRB repertoires of sorted circulating CD4+ T cell subsets in recently diagnosed type 1 diabetes patients with those in matched healthy donors. Naive and central memory subsets were obtained from all 30 or so donors, but regulatory and stem cell-like memory subsets were isolated from only 8 patients and about eight healthy donors. A total of 85 million to 140 million sorted cells were examined across all samples, and the number of cells per subset was strongly correlated with RNA yield. Results and caveats for the whole study, not just this receptor: Shorter templates might have been favored by PCR, but patient and control samples were amplified and corrected together, so both groups would have been affected equally by any skew. Because cDNA was sequenced instead of genomic DNA, activated cells with high expression could be over-represented, although the groups did not differ in activation or CD3 levels. In all four CD4+ subsets, TCRB CDR3 length was moderately but significantly shorter in type 1 diabetes patients. Naive, central memory and regulatory TCRB repertoires appeared to be more similar among patients than among healthy donors. Patients with type 1 diabetes made fewer insertions and deleted more nucleotides at VDJ recombination sites, implying thymic rearrangement abnormalities. HLA sub-analyses involved small numbers of individuals, so any influence of HLA type on TCRB rearrangement remained unresolved.

Each donor gave one peripheral blood draw, averaging roughly 120 mL, which was collected into heparinised tubes. A BD FACSAria II and a panel including CD45RO, CCR7, CD25, CD127, CD95 and CD27 were used to sort naive, central memory, regulatory and stem cell-like memory CD4+ T cells. Every sorted population had a purity above 98%. PBMCs were isolated right away by Lymphoprep density gradient centrifugation and were stained directly, without culture. So that batch effects would be minimized, each experiment stained and sorted samples in pairs, pairing one healthy donor with one patient. Relative to germline, V is 2 bases shorter and J is 7 bases shorter, with 17 bases between their ends. The CDR3 goes from the cysteine to the phenylalanine over 16 residues. Here the CDR3 DNA is all that survives: 48 bases in frame from base 1. According to the germline V gene, CDR1 reads MNHEY and CDR2 reads SVGAGI.

The High Capacity cDNA Reverse Transcription Kit was used to reverse transcribe all of the isolated RNA, meaning that expressed TCRB transcripts were what got sequenced. For stem cell-like memory T cell samples, survey-depth immunoSEQ sequencing was used, averaging around 910,000 total reads per sample. Sorted cells were lysed in RLT buffer, and RNA was extracted using DNase-treated RNeasy Micro or Mini kits according to cell number. To prevent cross-contamination, every cell subset was processed on its own, while patient and healthy donor samples were processed together. The immunoSEQ multiplex PCR was used to amplify TCRB sequences from cDNA, yielding 87-bp fragments that span the CDR3 region. The amplicons were sequenced using the Illumina HiSeq platform. The original pipeline was this. PCR bias was computationally corrected using synthetic template baselines, reads within Hamming distance 2 were collapsed, and singletons that could not be merged were discarded. Reads were aligned against IMGT to assign V, D and J genes, CDR3 length and insertions or deletions at six rearrangement sites. Within each subset, clonotype counts were normalized to sorted cell number, after which true diversity and Gini coefficients were computed with the tcR R package. The overlap coefficient, calculated on TCRB nucleotide sequences, was used to measure repertoire sharing. TCRdb limited this immuneACCESS table to in-frame rearrangements with V and J called. A share of clones is missing; checked studies link under half to unresolved V genes, and the rest is unexplained. V and J calls and clone size come straight from that table; D and trimming were deduced from the DNA. Recorded for this sample are tens of thousands of clones; about a third of them occurred a single time. 0.45% of the sample is in the top ten clones.

The TCR comes from a young woman in good health. The sample taken for sequencing was stem cell memory CD4+ T cells from blood. The cell subset or site label, as the study defines it: stem cell-like memory CD4+ T cells. The chain joins TRBV6-5 to TRBJ2-2, with TRBD2 as a weak D call on 7 bases. The DNA sequence is TGTGCCAGCAGTTACCCGCGTCGGGGGGCCGTCGGGGAGCTGTTTTTT. The translation is CASSYPRRGAVGELFF.